Listed here are 5 T cell receptor beta chains from one sample, sequenced in a study of blood T cell repertoires in COVID-19. The assay was immunoSEQ multiplex PCR, and TCRdb's table has in-frame clones only and misses some. The sample includes some 140,000 clones, roughly three quarters seen only once; the top ten take around 20%. Material: peripheral blood. All receptors derive from an older man with acute or convalescent COVID-19.

The V call is TRBV12-3 or TRBV12-4, the J call TRBJ2-5; TRBD2 matches at 9 bases. The length of the CDR3 is 13 residues. With V trimmed by 9 bases and J by 5 bases, 7 bases remained unmatched. The CDR3 region is CASAGGPSETQYF. The DNA of the CDR3 is TGTGCCAGTGCGGGGGGGCCTTCGGAGACCCAGTACTTC.

The gene calls are TRBV6-2 or TRBV6-3 and TRBJ2-1; D uncertain. This CDR3 has 12 amino acids. Germline-derived CDR1 and CDR2 are MNHEY and SVGEGT. V was pared by 5 bases and J by 9 bases, with 11 bases between. CDR3 residues: CASSILPGEQFF. The CDR3 nucleotides read TGTGCCAGCAGTATCCTGCCCGGTGAGCAGTTCTTC.

The V call is TRBV2, the J call TRBJ1-2; 7 bases are a match to TRBD1. This CDR3 has 14 amino acids. CDR1 SNHLY and CDR2 FYNNEI come from the germline V gene. The V and J ends lost 4 bases and 0 bases, in that order; junction bases with no gene match: 2. CDR3 protein: CASSGQGANYGYTF. CDR3 coding DNA: TGTGCCAGCAGTGGACAGGGAGCTAACTATGGCTACACCTTC. Supplemented by reference TRBV2 and TRBJ1-2, the full variable domain reads EPEVTQTPSHQVTQMGQEVILRCVPISNHLYFYWYRQILGQKVEFLVSFYNNEISEKSEIFDDQFSVERPDGSNFTLKIRSTKLEDSAMYFCASSGQGANYGYTFGSGTRLTVV.

The chain has TRBV5-1 and TRBJ1-2; TRBD1 matches at 7 bases. CDR3 length: 14 residues. Trimming took 2 bases from V and 5 from J; bases not matched to a gene: 6. Per the germline V gene, CDR1 is SGHRS and CDR2 is YFSETQ. The CDR3 DNA is TGCGCCAGCAGCTTAACAGGGGCTCCTTATGGCTACACCTTC. Its translation: CASSLTGAPYGYTF.

The chain employs TRBV4-2 and TRBJ2-6; D is unresolved. Trimming took off 0 bases at V and 2 bases at J, with 8 bases between the two ends. This CDR3 has 16 amino acids. Per the germline V gene, CDR1 is LGHNA and CDR2 is YNFKEQ. CDR3 region: CASSQELSPGANVLTF. In DNA form, the CDR3 reads TGTGCCAGCAGCCAAGAGCTATCCCCTGGGGCCAACGTCCTGACTTTC.